This T cell receptor beta chain stems from a study of glioma-infiltrating T cells after dendritic cell vaccination. As to this clone: Other DNA sequences within the sample encode an identical CDR3.

The CDR3 extends over 15 amino acids. Trimming cost V 4 bases and J 1 base, with 10 bases left between them. Germline V gene data show CDR1 as LGHNA and CDR2 as YSLEER. The PCR used 60 V beta and 13 J beta primers. The repertoire was sequenced with immunoSEQ multiplex PCR; TCRdb's copy has only in-frame clones and lacks some. The table has about 99,000 clones, roughly four fifths seen once. The specimen was blood, collected before dendritic cell vaccination. The chain uses TRBV4-3 and TRBJ1-4; the D is unclear. The sequence derives from a human donor with glioblastoma. CDR3 sequence (DNA): TGCGCCAGCAGCCTGCGGGCGAGAACTAATGAAAAACTGTTTTTT. Its protein product is CASSLRARTNEKLFF.